This paragraph reports one TCR beta chain. Patients of the Seattle cohort, enrolled during active infection, were followed longitudinally. This entry belongs to a study of blood T cell repertoires in COVID-19. About the research overall: Samples came from the United States, Italy and Spain, spanning acute and convalescent COVID-19. T cells, B-cell-depleted T cells, or PBMCs provided the cDNA or gDNA that served as material.

Libraries were prepared by immunoSEQ multiplex PCR; TCRdb keeps only in-frame clonotypes and omits some of them. The sample shows 300,000 to 450,000 clones, approximately 89% of them seen only once. Material for sequencing was peripheral blood. The TCR originated in a woman aged 55-69 years with COVID-19, enrolled during active disease.

The CDR3 nucleotides are TGTGCCAGCAGTTACCACTCCCCGGCAGGATCTAAGGGCTACACCTTC. Protein: CASSYHSPAGSKGYTF. V usage is TRBV2 and J usage is TRBJ1-2; D unresolved. The CDR3 covers 16 residues. Deletions cut 5 bases from V and 8 bases from J, with 24 bases between. The V gene's germline CDR1 is SNHLY and CDR2 FYNNEI.